Listed below are T cell receptor beta chains from one sample, sequenced in a study of T cells in Graves' hyperthyroidism and ophthalmopathy. Via MiXCR, TCRdb re-called the multiplex PCR reads, giving one row per CDR3 protein. Of some 490,000 distinct CDR3 sequences in the sample, 20% to 25% were seen once. Sequenced sample: blood. The origin of the receptors is a woman in her 70s with Graves' ophthalmopathy. The CDR3 runs from the conserved cysteine through the conserved F or W. The D gene is left open where the match is weak. Rows give clone size only sometimes, using once, few, many, or a class for an expanded clone.

- TRBV20-1 many CSARNTGHEAFF
TRBD1 TRBV5-1 few CASSRDRGLMQNTGELFF
TRBD2 TRBV25-1 - CAGRGLAGIYNEQFF
TRBD2 TRBV30 - CAWSQLAAYEQHF
TRBD2 TRBV20-1 few CSATKRTSGRATTYNEQFF
TRBD2 TRBV5-1 - CASSFGTSGDNEQFF
- TRBV5-1 once CASSSEGGGNEKLFF
- TRBV5-1 few CASSTGPAYGYTF
- TRBV11-2 - CASSRGLQGDYGYTF
- TRBV3-1 - CASSQVQEQYF
- TRBV12-3/TRBV12-4 - CASSRWVGRDNQPQQF
- TRBV5-4 few CASRRDRNSPLHF
- TRBV20-1 - CSARDRPHTQYF
- TRBV6-1 - CASSEAGGAYEQYF
- TRBV9 - CASSVEASPTPYNEQFF
- TRBV11-2 few CASSPLHYGFYNEQFF
- TRBV6-5 - CASSYGGLANTEAFF
TRBD1 TRBV7-6 - CASSETGGTGELFF
- TRBV11-2 many CASSLQWGANEQFF
- TRBV5-6 few CASSQGFEQFF
- TRBV30 - CAWTSSEKLFF
TRBD1 TRBV6-1 few CASRFGQGTYEQYF
- TRBV6-1 many CASSADSPSEQYF
- TRBV25-1 few CASSESRLPYNEQFF
- TRBV29-1 few CSVLGRLGTQYF
TRBD2 TRBV15 - CATSGIAGGRRQYF
- TRBV2 many CASRGGRDTEAFF
TRBD1 TRBV20-1 - CSARPPGGYTEAFF
TRBD2 TRBV7-3 - CASSPLASGVDTQYF
TRBD2 TRBV20-1 many CSARVPSGRSNEQFF
TRBD1 TRBV11-1 few CASSSQGQGAPGELFF
TRBD2 TRBV20-1 few CSARDGRTSGRAEAQYF
- TRBV12-5 many CASGQDENGNQPQHF
- TRBV20-1 - CSASLPMNTEAFF
- TRBV19 - CASSPTATLGGYTF
TRBD2 TRBV11-2 - CACSSGTSGRGGSYNEQFF
TRBD2 TRBV6-1 many CASSAGLAGGELFF
- TRBV5-4 - CASSHRSSQNIQYF
TRBD1 TRBV14 - CASSQARTGGNTIYF
TRBD1 TRBV3-1 - CASSQSGTAGNTIYF
- TRBV3-1 once CASSREPSPYNEQFF